This T cell receptor (beta chain) was observed in a study of CD8+CD57+ T cells in acquired aplastic anemia (dated by TCRdb to the late 2010s). Background on the whole study: DNA extracted from sorted CD4+ and CD8+ cells had a mean of about 3.3 ug, with a range of roughly 0.17 to 30 ug. CD8+CD57+ expansion was defined as frequency above the mean frequency observed in healthy subjects. Results the study describes overall, beyond this receptor: CD8+ Simpson's diversity did not differ significantly between patients and healthy controls (P=0.060). Although 25 to 30 CD8+ CDR3 sequences were shared by patients and controls, these sequences appeared highly expressed in patients and within the immunodominant clones of patients.

Profiling of TCR beta VDJ combinations and CDR3 sequences used genomic DNA as the template. TCR repertoire sequencing was run on an Illumina HiSeq 2000. On the authors' methods: Repertoire assessment relied on Simpson's diversity index, CDR3 size and DJ length profiles, and TRBV/TRBJ rearrangement plots. Whichever DNA sequence was most abundant in the deep sequencing data was defined as the immunodominant clone. CDR3 amino acid sequences were screened for sharing across subjects and were compared with published repertoires and the VDJdb database. The public reads were quality trimmed at Q25 with fastp and then assembled into clones with MiXCR by TCRdb, keeping productive beta chains. Every CDR3 protein is listed once, alongside the most common genes and DNA of its rows. TCRdb, not the authors, supplied the V and J calls. The table for this sample lists 150,000 to 200,000 distinct CDR3 sequences; 48% of them were counted only once. The ten largest account for under 40% of the sample.

As to this clonotype: Its recognized antigen is unknown. The sample holds no much larger clone one base away, and base qualities are not on file.

Flow cytometry had shown CD8+CD57+ cell expansion in the patients selected for sequencing. Severe acquired aplastic anemia was diagnosed in all patients according to International Study of Aplastic Anemia and Agranulocytosis and Camitta criteria. No patient had received any therapy when blood was sampled. In the study, sorted CD4+ and CD8+ blood T cells from patients with severe aplastic anemia and from healthy subjects underwent deep sequencing of TCR repertoires. Patients were enrolled under clinicaltrials.gov protocols 00001620, 01623167, 00001397, 00071045, 00081523 and 00961064 in the USA. Ficoll-Paque density gradient centrifugation was used to isolate peripheral blood mononuclear cells. Before DNA extraction, CD4+ and CD8+ T cells were sorted by FACS or by magnetic beads. V is pared back by 1 base and J by 3 bases, with 13 bases lying between the germline termini. The CDR3 covers 15 residues, taking in both the cysteine and the phenylalanine. Only the CDR3 part of the read is kept: 45 bases, read in frame from the first base. CDR1 and CDR2 are drawn from the germline V gene: MGHRA, YSYEKL.

The rearranged segments are TRBV4-1 and TRBJ2-7, with the D call perhaps TRBD1 or TRBD2, as 5 bases match in each case. This receptor was obtained from a human donor with aplastic anemia. Sequenced material: sorted CD4+, CD8+, or CD8+CD57+ T cells (not recorded which) from PBMCs. At the DNA level, the sequence is TGCGCCAGCAGCCAAGGTCGTGAGGGGCACTACGAGCAGTACTTC. Its product reads: CASSQGREGHYEQYF.